The sequence of this T cell receptor beta chain was determined in a study of Graves' ophthalmopathy and Graves' hyperthyroidism. Study-wide findings and caveats: Blood also held most thyroid clonotypes expanded above 0.001 frequency. With a specificity of around 76% and a sensitivity of 70.59%, the model predicted ophthalmopathy progression.

This clonotype was picked up many times. What it binds is not known. Investigators amplified TCR beta CDR3 regions from RNA transcripts. Second-round multiplex PCR came after first-round RT-PCR with HTBI primers. TCRdb re-derived calls from the multiplex PCR reads in MiXCR, one entry per CDR3 protein. The sample records 340,000 or so distinct CDR3 sequences, 15% to 20% being singletons. This CDR3 has 13 residues. Germline CDR1 and CDR2: MNHEY and SVGEGT. The ends were cut back, 4 bases at V and 8 bases at J, with 14 bases in the middle. All donors with ophthalmopathy were recorded as having moderate-to-severe activity, CAS ≥3, NOSPECS ≥4 and a duration under 3 months. In this cohort, patients with other autoimmune diseases, uncontrolled infections, pregnancy or lactation were excluded.

Sequencing was performed on peripheral blood. The V call is TRBV6-2 or TRBV6-3, the J call TRBJ1-2, with D unresolved. The clonotype originates from an adult man with Graves' ophthalmopathy. CDR3 residues: CASSSTVAEGYTF. The CDR3 DNA reads as TGTGCCAGCAGTTCGACCGTAGCAGAGGGCTACACCTTC.